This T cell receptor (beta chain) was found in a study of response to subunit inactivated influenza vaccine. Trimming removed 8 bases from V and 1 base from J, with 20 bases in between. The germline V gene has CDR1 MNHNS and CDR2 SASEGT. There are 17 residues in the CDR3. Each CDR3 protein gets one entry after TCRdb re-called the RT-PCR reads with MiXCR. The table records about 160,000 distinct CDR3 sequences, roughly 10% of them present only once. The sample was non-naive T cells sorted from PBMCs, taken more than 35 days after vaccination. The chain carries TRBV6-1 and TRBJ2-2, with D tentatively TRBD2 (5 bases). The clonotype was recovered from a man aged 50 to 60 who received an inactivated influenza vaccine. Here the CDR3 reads CASSPLWLAKNTGELFF. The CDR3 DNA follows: TGTGCCAGCTCCCCCCTGTGGCTAGCCAAGAACACCGGGGAGCTGTTTTTT.